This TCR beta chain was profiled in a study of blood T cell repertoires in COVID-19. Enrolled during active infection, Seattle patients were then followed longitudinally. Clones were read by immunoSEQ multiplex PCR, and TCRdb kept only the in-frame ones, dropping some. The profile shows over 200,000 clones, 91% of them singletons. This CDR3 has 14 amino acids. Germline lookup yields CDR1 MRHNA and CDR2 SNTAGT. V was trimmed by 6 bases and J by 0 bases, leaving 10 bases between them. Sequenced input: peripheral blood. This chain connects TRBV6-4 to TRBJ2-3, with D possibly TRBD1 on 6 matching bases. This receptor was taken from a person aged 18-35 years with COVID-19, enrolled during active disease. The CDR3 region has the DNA TGTGCCAGCAGCGGGGACACTAGCACAGATACGCAGTATTTT. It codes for CASSGDTSTDTQYF.